This T cell receptor beta chain was observed in a study of CD8 T cells in ankylosing spondylitis. The study's findings and limits: A TCR beta motif of 7 or 8 highly homologous variants appeared characteristic of ankylosing spondylitis blood. Significant enrichment of disease-linked clones was reportedly seen in matched ankylosing spondylitis synovial fluid.

Making the TCR beta libraries involved quantitative 5'-RACE with molecular barcodes. MiXCR was run by TCRdb on the 5' RACE reads, yielding one entry per CDR3 protein. The repertoire holds about 230,000 distinct CDR3 sequences, 8.2% seen once, with around 4.4% in the top ten. The CDR3 contains 14 residues. V dropped 6 bases and J dropped 0 bases, with 10 bases sitting between them. Germline assignment: CDR1 MNHNS and CDR2 SASEGT. This clonotype was seen at least ten times. Its target is unknown. The sample consisted of blood, either unsorted or a sorted T cell fraction (not recorded which). V usage is TRBV6-1 and J usage is TRBJ2-3, with D unclear. This sequence was found in a female donor with ankylosing spondylitis or in good health (not recorded which). CDR3 nucleotide sequence: TGTGCCAGCAGGACGGACCCTAGCACAGATACGCAGTATTTT. As protein: CASRTDPSTDTQYF.